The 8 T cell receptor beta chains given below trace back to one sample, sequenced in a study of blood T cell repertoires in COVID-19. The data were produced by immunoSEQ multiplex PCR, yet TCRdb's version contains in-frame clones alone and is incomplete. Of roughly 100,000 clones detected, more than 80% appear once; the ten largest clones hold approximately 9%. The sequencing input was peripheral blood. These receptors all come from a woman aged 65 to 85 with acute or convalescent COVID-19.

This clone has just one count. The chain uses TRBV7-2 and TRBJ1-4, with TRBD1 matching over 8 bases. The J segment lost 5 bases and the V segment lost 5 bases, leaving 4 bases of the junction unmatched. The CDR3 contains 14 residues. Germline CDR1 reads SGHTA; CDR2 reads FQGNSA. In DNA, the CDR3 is TGTGCCAGCAGCCTCCGACAGGGGAATGAAAAACTGTTTTTT. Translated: CASSLRQGNEKLFF.

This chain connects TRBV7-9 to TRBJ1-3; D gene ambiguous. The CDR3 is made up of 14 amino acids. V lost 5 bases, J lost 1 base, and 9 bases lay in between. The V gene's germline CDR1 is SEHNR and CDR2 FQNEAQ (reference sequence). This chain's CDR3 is CASSISTSGNTIYF. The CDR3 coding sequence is TGTGCCAGCAGCATCTCTACGTCTGGAAACACCATATATTTT.

The CDR3 DNA reads TGTGCCAGCAGCCACGGACTTGAACGTAATCAGCCCCAGCATTTT. Amino acid sequence: CASSHGLERNQPQHF. V gene TRBV3-1 (or the pseudogene TRBV3-2) combines with J gene TRBJ1-5; D remains unclear. Germline assignment: CDR1 LGHDT and CDR2 YNNKEL (reference sequence). CDR3 size: 15 residues. V was cut by 3 bases and J by 4 bases, with 13 bases left in between.

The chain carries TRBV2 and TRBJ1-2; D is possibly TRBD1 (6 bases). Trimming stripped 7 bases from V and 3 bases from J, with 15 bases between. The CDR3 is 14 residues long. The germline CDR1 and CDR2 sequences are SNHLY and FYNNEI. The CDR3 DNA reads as TGTGCCAGCACCTCAGGGGTGTTGGACTATGGCTACACCTTC. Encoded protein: CASTSGVLDYGYTF.

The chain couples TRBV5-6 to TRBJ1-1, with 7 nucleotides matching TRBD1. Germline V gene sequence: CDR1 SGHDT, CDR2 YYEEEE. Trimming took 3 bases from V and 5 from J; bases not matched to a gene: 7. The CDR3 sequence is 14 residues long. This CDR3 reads CASSYLGGRTEAFF. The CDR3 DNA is TGTGCCAGCAGCTACTTAGGGGGCCGTACTGAAGCTTTCTTT.

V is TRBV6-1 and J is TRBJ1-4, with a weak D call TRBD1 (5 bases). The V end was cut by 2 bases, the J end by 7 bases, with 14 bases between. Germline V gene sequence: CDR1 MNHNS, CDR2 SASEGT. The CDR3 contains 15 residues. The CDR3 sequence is CASSERQGQTEKLFF. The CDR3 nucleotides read TGTGCCAGCAGTGAAAGGCAGGGTCAAACTGAAAAACTGTTTTTT.

DNA of the CDR3: TGTGCCAGCAGTTACGGGCTAGCGGGCTCCTACGAGCAGTACTTC. Translating gives CASSYGLAGSYEQYF. This chain joins TRBV6-5 and TRBJ2-7, with TRBD2 identical over 8 bases. The CDR3 loop spans 15 amino acids. Germline lookup yields CDR1 MNHEY and CDR2 SVGAGI. J gave up 0 bases and V 2 bases, and 3 bases lay outside the gene matches.

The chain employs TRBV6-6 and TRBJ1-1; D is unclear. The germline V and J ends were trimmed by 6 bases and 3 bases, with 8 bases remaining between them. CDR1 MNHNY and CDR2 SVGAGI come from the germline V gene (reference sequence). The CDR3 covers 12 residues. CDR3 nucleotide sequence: TGTGCCAGCAGCACTACCTACACTGAAGCTTTCTTT. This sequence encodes CASSTTYTEAFF.